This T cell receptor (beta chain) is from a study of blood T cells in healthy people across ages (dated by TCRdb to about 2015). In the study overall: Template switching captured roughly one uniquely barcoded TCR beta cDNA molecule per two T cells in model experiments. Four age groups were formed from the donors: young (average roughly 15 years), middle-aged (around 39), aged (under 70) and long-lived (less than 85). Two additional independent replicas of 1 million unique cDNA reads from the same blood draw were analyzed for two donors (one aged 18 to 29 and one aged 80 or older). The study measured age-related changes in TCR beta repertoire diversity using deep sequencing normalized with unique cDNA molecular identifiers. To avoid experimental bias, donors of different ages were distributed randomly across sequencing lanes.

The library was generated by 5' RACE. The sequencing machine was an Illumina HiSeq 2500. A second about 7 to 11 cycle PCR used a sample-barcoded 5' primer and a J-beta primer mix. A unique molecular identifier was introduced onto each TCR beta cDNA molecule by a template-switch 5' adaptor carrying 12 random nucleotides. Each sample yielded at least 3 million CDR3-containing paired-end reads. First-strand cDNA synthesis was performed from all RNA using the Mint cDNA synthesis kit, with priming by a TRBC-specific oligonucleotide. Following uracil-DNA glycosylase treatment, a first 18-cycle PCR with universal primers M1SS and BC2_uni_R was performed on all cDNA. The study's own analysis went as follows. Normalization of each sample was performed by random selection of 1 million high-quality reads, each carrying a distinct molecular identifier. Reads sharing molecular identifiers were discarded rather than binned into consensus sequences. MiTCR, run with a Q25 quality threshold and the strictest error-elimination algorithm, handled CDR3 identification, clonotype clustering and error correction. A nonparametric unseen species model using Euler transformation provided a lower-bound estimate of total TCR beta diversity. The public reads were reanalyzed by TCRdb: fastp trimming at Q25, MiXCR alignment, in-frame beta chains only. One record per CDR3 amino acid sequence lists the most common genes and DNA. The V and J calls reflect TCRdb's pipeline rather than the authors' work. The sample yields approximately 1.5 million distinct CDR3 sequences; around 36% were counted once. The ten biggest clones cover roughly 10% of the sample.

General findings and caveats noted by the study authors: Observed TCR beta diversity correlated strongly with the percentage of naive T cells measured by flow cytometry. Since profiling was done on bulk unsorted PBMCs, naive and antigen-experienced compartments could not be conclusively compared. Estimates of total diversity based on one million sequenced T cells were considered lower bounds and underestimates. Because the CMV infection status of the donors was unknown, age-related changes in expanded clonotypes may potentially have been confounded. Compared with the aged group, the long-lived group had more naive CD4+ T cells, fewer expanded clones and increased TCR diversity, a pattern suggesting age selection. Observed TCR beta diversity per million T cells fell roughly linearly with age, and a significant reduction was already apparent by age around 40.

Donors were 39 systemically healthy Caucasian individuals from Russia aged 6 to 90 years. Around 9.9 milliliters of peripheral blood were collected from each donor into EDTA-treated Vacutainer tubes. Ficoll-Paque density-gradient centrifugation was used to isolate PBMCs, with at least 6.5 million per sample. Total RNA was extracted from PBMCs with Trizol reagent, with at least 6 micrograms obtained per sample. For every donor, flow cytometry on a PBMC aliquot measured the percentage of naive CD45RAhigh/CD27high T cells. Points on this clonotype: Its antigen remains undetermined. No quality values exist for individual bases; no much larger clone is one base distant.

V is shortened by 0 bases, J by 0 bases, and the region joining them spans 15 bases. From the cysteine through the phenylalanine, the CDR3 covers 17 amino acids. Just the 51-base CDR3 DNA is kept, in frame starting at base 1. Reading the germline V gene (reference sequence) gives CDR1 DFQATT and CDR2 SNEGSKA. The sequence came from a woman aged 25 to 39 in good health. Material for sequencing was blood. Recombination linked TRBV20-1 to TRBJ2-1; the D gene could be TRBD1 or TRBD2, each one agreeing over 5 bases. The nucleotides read TGCAGTGCTAGAGATCCGGACAAGCGGAGCTCCTACAATGAGCAGTTCTTC. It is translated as CSARDPDKRSSYNEQFF.